The sequence of this T cell receptor (beta chain) was determined in a study of cytomegalovirus exposure and HLA in healthy donors. Clones were read by immunoSEQ multiplex PCR, and TCRdb kept only the in-frame ones, dropping some. The table records 110,000 or so clones, around nine tenths of them present only once. The germline V gene has CDR1 SEHNR and CDR2 FQNEAQ (reference sequence). There are 13 residues in the CDR3. J lost 7 bases, V lost 5 bases, and 7 bases had no gene match. This receptor was identified in a man between 18 and 29 years old in good health and CMV-seropositive. The sequenced material came from PBMCs. The chain is built from TRBV7-9 and TRBJ1-2, with TRBD1 matching 7 bases. CDR3 DNA: TGTGCCAGCAGCCAACAGGGGTTGGGTGGCTACACCTTC. The encoded protein is CASSQQGLGGYTF.